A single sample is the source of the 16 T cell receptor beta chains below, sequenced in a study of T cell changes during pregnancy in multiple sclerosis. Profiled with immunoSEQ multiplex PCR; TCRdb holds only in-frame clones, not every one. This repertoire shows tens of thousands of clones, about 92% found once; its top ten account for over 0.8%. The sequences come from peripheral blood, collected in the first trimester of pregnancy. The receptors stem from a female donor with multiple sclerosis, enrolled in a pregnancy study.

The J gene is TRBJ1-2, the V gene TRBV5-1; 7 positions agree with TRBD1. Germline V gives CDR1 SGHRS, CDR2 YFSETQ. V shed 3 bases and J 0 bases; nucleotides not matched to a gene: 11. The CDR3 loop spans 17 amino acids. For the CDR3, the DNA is TGCGCCAGCAGCTCGACTATACAGGGGTTAGCTAACTATGGCTACACCTTC. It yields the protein CASSSTIQGLANYGYTF. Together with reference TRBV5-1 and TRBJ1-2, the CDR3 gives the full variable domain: KAGVTQTPRYLIKTRGQQVTLSCSPISGHRSVSWYQQTPGQGLQFLFEYFSETQRNKGNFPGRFSGRQFSNSRSEMNVSTLELGDSALYLCASSSTIQGLANYGYTFGSGTRLTVV.

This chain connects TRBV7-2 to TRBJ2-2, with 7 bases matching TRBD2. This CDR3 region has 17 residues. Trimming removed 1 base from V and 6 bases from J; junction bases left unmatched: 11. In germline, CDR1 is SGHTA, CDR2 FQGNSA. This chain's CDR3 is CASSLVGGRVSPGELFF. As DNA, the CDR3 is TGTGCCAGCAGCTTAGTCGGTGGGAGGGTATCGCCCGGGGAGCTGTTTTTT. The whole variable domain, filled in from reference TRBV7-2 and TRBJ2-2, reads GAGVSQSPSNKVTEKGKDVELRCDPISGHTALYWYRQSLGQGLEFLIYFQGNSAPDKSGLPSDRFSAERTGGSVSTLTIQRTQQEDSAVYLCASSLVGGRVSPGELFFGEGSRLTVL.

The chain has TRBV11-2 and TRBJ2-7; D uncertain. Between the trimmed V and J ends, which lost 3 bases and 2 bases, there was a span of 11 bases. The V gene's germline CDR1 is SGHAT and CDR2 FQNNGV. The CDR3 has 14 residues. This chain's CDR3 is CASSFGSVAYEQYF. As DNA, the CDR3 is TGTGCCAGCAGCTTCGGCAGCGTAGCCTACGAGCAGTACTTC.

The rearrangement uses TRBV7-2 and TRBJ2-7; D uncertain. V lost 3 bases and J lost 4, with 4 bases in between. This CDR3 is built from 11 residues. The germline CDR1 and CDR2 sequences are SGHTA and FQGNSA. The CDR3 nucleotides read TGTGCCAGCAGCTTTCAATACGAGCAGTACTTC. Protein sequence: CASSFQYEQYF.

CDR3 region: CASSQAWRGVYNEQFF. CDR3 nucleotide sequence: TGCGCCAGCAGCCAAGCATGGCGGGGGGTTTACAATGAGCAGTTCTTC. This chain joins TRBV4-1 and TRBJ2-1; 8 bases match TRBD2. Germline V lookup: CDR1 MGHRA, CDR2 YSYEKL. This CDR3 is 16 amino acids long. Trimming took 1 base from V and 4 from J; bases not matched to a gene: 6.

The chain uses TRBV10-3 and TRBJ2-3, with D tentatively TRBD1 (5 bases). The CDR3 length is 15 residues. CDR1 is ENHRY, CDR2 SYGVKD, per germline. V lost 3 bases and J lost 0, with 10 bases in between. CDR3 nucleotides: TGTGCCATCAGTGACGTAAGGGGTAGCACAGATACGCAGTATTTT. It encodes CAISDVRGSTDTQYF.

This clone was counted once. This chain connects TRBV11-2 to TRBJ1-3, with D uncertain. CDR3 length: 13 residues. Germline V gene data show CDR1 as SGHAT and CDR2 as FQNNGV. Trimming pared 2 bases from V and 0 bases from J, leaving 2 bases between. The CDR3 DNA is TGTGCCAGCAGCTTATACTCTGGAAACACCATATATTTT. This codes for CASSLYSGNTIYF. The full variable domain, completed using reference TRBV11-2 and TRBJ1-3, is EAGVAQSPRYKIIEKRQSVAFWCNPISGHATLYWYQQILGQGPKLLIQFQNNGVVDDSQLPKDRFSAERLKGVDSTLKIQPAKLEDSAVYLCASSLYSGNTIYFGEGSWLTVV.

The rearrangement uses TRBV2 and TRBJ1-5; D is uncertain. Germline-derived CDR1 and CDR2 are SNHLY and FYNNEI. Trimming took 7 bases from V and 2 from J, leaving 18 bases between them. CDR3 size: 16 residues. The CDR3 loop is CASNRGAAEGNQPQHF. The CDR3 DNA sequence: TGTGCCAGCAACCGGGGAGCCGCCGAGGGCAATCAGCCCCAGCATTTT.

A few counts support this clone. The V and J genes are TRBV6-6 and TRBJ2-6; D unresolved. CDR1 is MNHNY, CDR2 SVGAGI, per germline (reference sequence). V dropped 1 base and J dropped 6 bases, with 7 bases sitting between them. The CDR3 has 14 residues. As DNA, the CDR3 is TGTGCCAGCAGTTACTTATCTTCGGCCAACGTCCTGACTTTC. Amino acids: CASSYLSSANVLTF.

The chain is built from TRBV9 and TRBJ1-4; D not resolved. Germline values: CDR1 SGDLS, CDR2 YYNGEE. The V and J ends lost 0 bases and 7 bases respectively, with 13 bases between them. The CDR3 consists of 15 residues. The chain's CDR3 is CASSVEMSIGEKLFF. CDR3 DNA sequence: TGTGCCAGCAGCGTAGAAATGAGTATTGGTGAAAAACTGTTTTTT.

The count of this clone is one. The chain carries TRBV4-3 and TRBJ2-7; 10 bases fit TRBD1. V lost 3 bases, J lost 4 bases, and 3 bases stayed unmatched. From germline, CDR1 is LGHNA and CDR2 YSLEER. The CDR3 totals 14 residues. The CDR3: CASSQGQGSYEQYF. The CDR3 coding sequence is TGCGCCAGCAGCCAGGGACAGGGGAGTTACGAGCAGTACTTC.

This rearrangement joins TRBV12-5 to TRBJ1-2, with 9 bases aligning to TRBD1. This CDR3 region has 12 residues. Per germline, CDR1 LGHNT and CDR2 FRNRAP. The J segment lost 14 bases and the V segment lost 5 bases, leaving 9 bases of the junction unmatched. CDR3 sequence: CASGIDRGSGTF. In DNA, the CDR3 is TGTGCTAGTGGTATCGACAGGGGGTCGGGTACCTTC.

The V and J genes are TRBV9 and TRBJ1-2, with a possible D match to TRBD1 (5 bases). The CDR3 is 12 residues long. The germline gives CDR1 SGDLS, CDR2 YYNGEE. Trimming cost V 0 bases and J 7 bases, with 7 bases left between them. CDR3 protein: CASSVVGAGYTF. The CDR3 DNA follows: TGTGCCAGCAGCGTAGTAGGGGCTGGCTACACCTTC.

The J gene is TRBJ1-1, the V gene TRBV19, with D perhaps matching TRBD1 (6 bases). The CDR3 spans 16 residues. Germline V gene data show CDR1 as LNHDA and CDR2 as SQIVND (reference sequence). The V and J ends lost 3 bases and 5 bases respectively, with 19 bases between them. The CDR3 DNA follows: TGTGCCAGTAGTATGAAGCCTGTGACAGGTGGGACTGAAGCTTTCTTT. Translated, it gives CASSMKPVTGGTEAFF.

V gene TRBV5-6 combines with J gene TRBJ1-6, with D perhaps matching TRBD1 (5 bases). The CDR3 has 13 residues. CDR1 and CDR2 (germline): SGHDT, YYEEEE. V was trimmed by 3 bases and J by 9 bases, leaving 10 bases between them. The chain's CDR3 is CASSSAGGSPLHF. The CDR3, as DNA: TGTGCCAGCAGCTCAGCCGGGGGTTCACCCCTCCACTTT.

CDR3 nucleotide sequence: TGTGCCAGTAGTATTAACTCGGCGGGCAATCAGCCCCAGCATTTT. This encodes CASSINSAGNQPQHF. V gene TRBV19 combines with J gene TRBJ1-5; D unclear. Germline V gene sequence: CDR1 LNHDA, CDR2 SQIVND (reference sequence). Trimming stripped 3 bases from V and 2 bases from J, with 11 bases between. The CDR3 consists of 15 residues. The entire variable domain, with the rest obtained from reference TRBV19 and TRBJ1-5, is as follows: DGGITQSPKYLFRKEGQNVTLSCEQNLNHDAMYWYRQDPGQGLRLIYYSQIVNDFQKGDIAEGYSVSREKKESFPLTVTSAQKNPTAFYLCASSINSAGNQPQHFGDGTRLSIL.